This TCR beta chain was sequenced for a study of blood T cell repertoires in COVID-19. As for the study in general: Acute and convalescent COVID-19 samples came from the United States, Italy and Spain. The analysed material was cDNA or gDNA that came from T cells, B-cell-depleted T cells, or PBMCs.

CDR1 is SGHRS and CDR2 is YFSETQ in the germline V gene. The CDR3 contains 18 residues. V lost 4 bases to trimming and J lost 4 bases; unmatched junction nucleotides: 15. Authors' analysis steps: Using reference gene primer amplification, nucleated cell counts were estimated. The table came from immunoSEQ multiplex PCR; TCRdb's copy has only in-frame clones and leaves some out. V and J calls and clone size are as listed in that table; D and trimming were resolved from the DNA. The table has some 380,000 clones, roughly 90% seen once. The genes are TRBV5-1 and TRBJ2-3; 10 positions match TRBD2. Sequencing used peripheral blood. The sequence was obtained from a man younger than 35 with active or convalescent COVID-19. CDR3 nucleotide sequence: TGCGCCAGCAGCACCGGGACTAGCGAGACTACTAGCGCAGATACGCAGTATTTT. Protein: CASSTGTSETTSADTQYF.